The 13 T cell receptor beta chains reported below all come from one sample, sequenced in a study of blood T cell repertoires in COVID-19. The protocol was immunoSEQ multiplex PCR, while the TCRdb copy is restricted to in-frame clones and leaves out a portion. The profile shows under 150,000 clones, roughly 84% of them singletons. Sample: peripheral blood. The origin of the receptors is a woman over 75 with acute or convalescent COVID-19.

J is TRBJ1-1 and V is TRBV11-3; no definite D call. The germline V gene has CDR1 SGHNT and CDR2 YENEEA. Between the trimmed V and J ends, which lost 0 bases and 4 bases, there was a span of 6 bases. The CDR3 is 13 amino acids. CDR3 nucleotide sequence: TGTGCCAGCAGCTTAGACCCATCCACTGAAGCTTTCTTT. It translates to CASSLDPSTEAFF.

V is TRBV7-2 and J is TRBJ1-2; D is possibly TRBD1 (5 bases). Germline-derived CDR1 and CDR2 are SGHTA and FQGNSA. This CDR3 is built from 13 residues. V was clipped by 5 bases and J by 5 bases, with 12 bases between them. The CDR3 region has the DNA TGTGCCAGCAGCCAGACCGGGACTTATGGCTACACCTTC. It is translated as CASSQTGTYGYTF.

The gene calls are TRBV13 and TRBJ2-1; 15 bases match TRBD2. The V and J ends lost 5 bases and 10 bases, in that order; junction bases with no gene match: 6. This CDR3 has 15 residues. Germline V gene sequence: CDR1 PRHDT, CDR2 FYEKMQ (reference sequence). The CDR3 DNA reads TGTGCCAGCAGCCCCGGGACTAGCGGGGGGCGGGAGCAGTTCTTC. It codes for CASSPGTSGGREQFF.

The gene calls are TRBV29-1 and TRBJ1-4; no reliable D call. There are 13 residues in the CDR3. Trimming cost V 5 bases and J 0 bases, with 7 bases left between them. Germline-derived CDR1 and CDR2 are SQVTM and ANQGSEA. This chain's CDR3 is CSVRGPTNEKLFF. The CDR3 nucleotides read TGCAGCGTTCGAGGGCCAACTAATGAAAAACTGTTTTTT.

This rearrangement joins TRBV18 to TRBJ2-1, with D perhaps matching TRBD1 (6 bases). Germline assignment: CDR1 KGHSH and CDR2 LQKENI. This CDR3 is 17 amino acids long. Trimming took off 4 bases at V and 1 base at J, with 17 bases between the two ends. CDR3 DNA: TGTGCCAGCTCACTTAGGGACATCCGTGTTTCCTACAATGAGCAGTTCTTC. Translating it yields CASSLRDIRVSYNEQFF.

The chain couples TRBV7-2 to TRBJ1-1, with D possibly matching TRBD1 (5 bases). Trimming left V 3 bases short and J 0 bases short, with 11 bases between. Germline loops: CDR1 SGHTA, CDR2 FQGNSA. The CDR3 spans 15 residues. CDR3 in amino acids: CASSLGGDLNTEAFF. In nucleotides, the CDR3 is TGTGCCAGCAGCTTGGGGGGGGACTTGAACACTGAAGCTTTCTTT.

V gene TRBV19 combines with J gene TRBJ1-2; D is unresolved. The CDR3 extends over 15 amino acids. Trimming removed 7 bases at V and 5 bases at J, with 20 bases between. Germline-derived CDR1 and CDR2 are LNHDA and SQIVND (reference sequence). CDR3 in DNA: TGTGCCAGTACCATTAGCCCCAGCGCGATTTATGGCTACACCTTC. Its translation: CASTISPSAIYGYTF.

This clone turned up a few times. V usage is TRBV14 and J usage is TRBJ2-1, with 9 bases lining up with TRBD2. The CDR3 runs to 18 residues. V lost 1 base and J lost 6; bases outside the gene matches: 13. Per the germline V gene, CDR1 is SGHDN and CDR2 is FVKESK. CDR3 sequence reads: CASSQVPLAGVYLNEQFF. The CDR3 DNA sequence: TGTGCCAGCAGCCAAGTTCCCTTAGCGGGAGTCTATCTCAATGAGCAGTTCTTC.

The chain carries TRBV7-2 and TRBJ1-2, with no clear D. The CDR3 has 13 amino acids. Trimming removed 3 bases at V and 4 bases at J, with 9 bases between. In germline, CDR1 is SGHTA, CDR2 FQGNSA. The CDR3 is CASSLITVYGYTF. CDR3 sequence (DNA): TGTGCCAGCAGCTTGATAACAGTCTATGGCTACACCTTC.

V is TRBV4-1 and J is TRBJ2-1, with 14 bases lining up with TRBD2. V trimming: 2 bases; J trimming: 5 bases; junction bases outside the gene matches: 5. The CDR3 is 17 residues long. The germline gives CDR1 MGHRA, CDR2 YSYEKL. CDR3 coding DNA: TGCGCCAGCAGCCAATATCGGACTAGCGGGGGGAACAATGAGCAGTTCTTC. Protein: CASSQYRTSGGNNEQFF.

By frequency in the sample, this clone is medium-sized. The chain combines TRBV19 with TRBJ2-5; 14 nucleotides agree with TRBD2. V was pared by 8 bases and J by 5 bases, with 13 bases of the junction left unmatched. The CDR3 runs to 17 residues. Germline V gene data show CDR1 as LNHDA and CDR2 as SQIVND (reference sequence). CDR3 sequence reads: CASRGWTSGRSGETQYF. The CDR3 DNA sequence: TGTGCCAGTCGGGGGTGGACTAGCGGGAGGAGTGGGGAGACCCAGTACTTC. The variable domain in full, completed from reference TRBV19 and TRBJ2-5, reads DGGITQSPKYLFRKEGQNVTLSCEQNLNHDAMYWYRQDPGQGLRLIYYSQIVNDFQKGDIAEGYSVSREKKESFPLTVTSAQKNPTAFYLCASRGWTSGRSGETQYFGPGTRLLVL.

This chain uses TRBV19 with TRBJ1-5; D uncertain. In germline, CDR1 is LNHDA, CDR2 SQIVND (reference sequence). CDR3 length: 16 residues. The ends were cut back, 5 bases at V and 3 bases at J, with 17 bases in the middle. The CDR3 DNA reads as TGTGCCAGTAGTCCCCCCGAGGTTTGGTCCAATCAGCCCCAGCATTTT. Its protein product is CASSPPEVWSNQPQHF. Filled out from reference TRBV19 and TRBJ1-5, the complete variable domain reads DGGITQSPKYLFRKEGQNVTLSCEQNLNHDAMYWYRQDPGQGLRLIYYSQIVNDFQKGDIAEGYSVSREKKESFPLTVTSAQKNPTAFYLCASSPPEVWSNQPQHFGDGTRLSIL.

This clone was observed a handful of times. V gene TRBV30 combines with J gene TRBJ1-2, with D possibly being TRBD1 (6 bases). This CDR3 region has 14 residues. The germline V and J ends were trimmed by 4 bases and 4 bases, with 16 bases remaining between them. CDR1 GTSNPN and CDR2 SVGIG come from the germline V gene (reference sequence). CDR3 protein: CAWTQVRGSYGYTF. CDR3 coding DNA: TGTGCCTGGACCCAGGTCAGGGGAAGCTATGGCTACACCTTC.